The clone carrying this T cell receptor (beta chain) was seen a single time. The data originate from a study of blood T cell repertoires in COVID-19. Study at large: Samples came from the United States, Italy and Spain, spanning acute and convalescent COVID-19. PBMCs, B-cell-depleted T cells, or T cells provided the cDNA or gDNA that made up the material.

The CDR3 covers 14 residues. Trimming took off 0 bases at V and 12 bases at J, with 17 bases between the two ends. Germline V lookup: CDR1 MNHNS, CDR2 SASEGT. Authors' processing steps: Amplifying reference gene primers gave estimates of nucleated cell counts. Sequencing was performed with immunoSEQ multiplex PCR; in TCRdb, only in-frame clones are kept and a portion is missing. That table furnishes V, J and clone size, whereas the DNA furnished D and trimming. Of more than 150,000 clones listed, around 87% are singletons. Sequenced input: peripheral blood. The clonotype comes from a man in his late teens or twenties with acute or convalescent COVID-19. V is TRBV6-1 and J is TRBJ1-1, with a tentative D call TRBD1 (5 bases). CDR3 amino acids: CASSEALTQGRSFF. The CDR3, as DNA: TGTGCCAGCAGTGAAGCGCTGACGCAGGGTAGGTCTTTCTTT.